The 30 T cell receptor beta chains given below trace back to one sample, sequenced in a study of T cell repertoires in cytomegalovirus infection. TCRdb reprocessed the reads via MiXCR and lists one record per CDR3 protein. The table shows approximately 500,000 distinct CDR3 sequences, with 16% occurring only once. The sample taken for sequencing was CD8+ T cells from PBMCs. These receptors all stem from a human donor in good health (CMV status not recorded). Some clones in this sample may be carry-over from other donors' samples.

This clonotype was seen a handful of times. The chain joins TRBV20-1 to TRBJ2-7; either TRBD1 or TRBD2 may supply D (5 bases each). The V end lost 2 bases, the J end lost 1 base, and 12 bases lay between the germline ends. The CDR3 extends over 14 amino acids. Germline V gene lookup returns CDR1 DFQATT and CDR2 SNEGSKA (reference sequence). CDR3 region: CSARQGTASYEQYF. The CDR3, as DNA: TGCAGTGCTAGACAAGGGACGGCTTCCTACGAGCAGTACTTC.

This clonotype came up a few times. The chain has TRBV9 and TRBJ2-7; D possibly corresponds to TRBD2 (8 bases). CDR3 length equals 15 residues. V dropped 3 bases and J dropped 4 bases, with 17 bases sitting between them. Per germline, CDR1 SGDLS and CDR2 YYNGEE. The CDR3 bases are TGTGCCAGCAGCGCGGGGGGGACAGAGGATTACGAGCAGTACTTC. Translation gives CASSAGGTEDYEQYF.

This clonotype was seen ten or more times. V and J are TRBV6-6 and TRBJ1-2, with D possibly matching TRBD1 (5 bases). Germline loops: CDR1 MNHNY, CDR2 SVGAGI (reference sequence). The germline V and J ends were trimmed by 0 bases and 3 bases, with 17 bases remaining between them. The CDR3 sequence is 17 residues long. CDR3 region: CASSYSITREDYYGYTF. CDR3 coding DNA: TGTGCCAGCAGTTACTCGATTACCAGGGAGGATTACTATGGCTACACCTTC.

The J gene is TRBJ1-1, the V gene TRBV5-1, with 9 bases fitting TRBD1. Trimming at V came to 3 bases and at J to 0 bases, leaving 9 bases not matched to a gene. Germline lookup yields CDR1 SGHRS and CDR2 YFSETQ. CDR3 length equals 17 residues. CDR3 sequence reads: CASSSRYRGRMNTEAFF. Here the CDR3 DNA reads TGCGCCAGCAGCTCTCGATACAGGGGGCGCATGAACACTGAAGCTTTCTTT.

This clonotype was counted ten times or more. The chain carries TRBV27 and TRBJ1-3; no clear D. The germline V gene encodes CDR1 MNHEY and CDR2 SMNVEV (reference sequence). Trimming cost V 6 bases and J 0 bases, with 6 bases left between them. The CDR3 covers 13 residues. As DNA, the CDR3 is TGTGCCAGCAGGGCACGCTCTGGAAACACCATATATTTT. Protein: CASRARSGNTIYF.

This clonotype was seen a few times. J is TRBJ2-5 and V is TRBV3-1; TRBD2 might be the D (5 bases). Deletions cut 0 bases from V and 0 bases from J, with 8 bases between. In germline, CDR1 is LGHDT, CDR2 YNNKEL (reference sequence). This CDR3 region has 15 residues. CDR3 amino acids: CASSQDRGNQETQYF. The CDR3 nucleotides are TGTGCCAGCAGCCAAGATCGGGGTAACCAAGAGACCCAGTACTTC.

The sample holds many counts of this clonotype. V gene TRBV7-3 combines with J gene TRBJ2-3; 11 bases are a match to TRBD1. CDR3 size: 15 residues. Trimming took 8 bases from V and 3 from J; bases not matched to a gene: 7. Germline V gene sequence: CDR1 SGHTA, CDR2 FQGTGA. The DNA for the CDR3 is TGTGCCAGCGCCAGGACAGGGGGCTGGACAGATACGCAGTATTTT. Residues: CASARTGGWTDTQYF.

This clonotype was observed a handful of times. V and J are TRBV9 and TRBJ2-1; D might be TRBD2 (5 bases). Deletions cut 3 bases from V and 7 bases from J, with 11 bases between. CDR1 and CDR2 (germline): SGDLS, YYNGEE. CDR3 length equals 13 residues. The CDR3 DNA follows: TGTGCCAGCAGCGCCCCCCCGGGGAATGAGCAGTTCTTC. Amino acids: CASSAPPGNEQFF.

For this clonotype: A much bigger clone sits one base away, suggesting this may be a read error. The V and J genes are TRBV4-2 and TRBJ2-5; 7 positions agree with TRBD2. The CDR3 loop spans 16 amino acids. Per germline, CDR1 LGHNA and CDR2 YNFKEQ. CDR3 nucleotides: TGTGCCAGCAGACAAGAAGAGGGACTAAGGCCAGAGACCCAGTACTTC. Amino acids: CASRQEEGLRPETQYF.

This clonotype was seen ten or more times. This chain joins TRBV12-3 or TRBV12-4 and TRBJ2-7; TRBD1 matches 7 bases. V was pared by 3 bases and J by 2 bases, with 7 bases of the junction left unmatched. This CDR3 has 15 amino acids. CDR3 amino acids: CASSLATGRAYEQYF. The DNA of the CDR3 is TGTGCCAGCAGTTTGGCGACAGGGAGAGCCTACGAGCAGTACTTC.

This clonotype came up many times. V and J are TRBV11-2 and TRBJ2-1; TRBD1 matches at 8 bases. The CDR3 covers 16 residues. J lost 6 bases, V lost 4 bases, and 11 bases had no gene match. CDR1 is SGHAT, CDR2 FQNNGV, per germline. The CDR3: CASSSLTGVRSNEQFF. In DNA, the CDR3 is TGTGCCAGCAGCTCCCTGACAGGGGTTCGGTCCAATGAGCAGTTCTTC.

V and J are TRBV27 and TRBJ1-5, with D perhaps matching TRBD1 (6 bases). The germline V gene has CDR1 MNHEY and CDR2 SMNVEV (reference sequence). The CDR3 covers 15 residues. V was cut by 2 bases and J by 3 bases, with 11 bases left in between. The CDR3 nucleotides read TGTGCCAGCAGTTTAAGACAGGACGTCAATCAGCCCCAGCATTTT. It is translated as CASSLRQDVNQPQHF.

This clonotype was seen repeatedly, ten times or more. J is TRBJ2-2 and V is TRBV12-3 or TRBV12-4; D remains unclear. The CDR3 has 14 amino acids. Trimming removed 2 bases from V and 1 base from J, with 5 bases in between. CDR3 protein: CASSLIQNTGELFF. CDR3 DNA: TGTGCCAGCAGTTTAATCCAGAACACCGGGGAGCTGTTTTTT.

In its sample, this clonotype was seen many times. V usage is TRBV27 and J usage is TRBJ2-7; 11 bases match TRBD2. This CDR3 has 18 amino acids. The germline gives CDR1 MNHEY, CDR2 SMNVEV (reference sequence). V dropped 5 bases and J dropped 0; count of bases not matched to a gene: 12. CDR3 sequence reads: CASSRLTSGEDLSYEQYF. The CDR3 nucleotides are TGTGCCAGCAGTCGGTTGACTAGCGGGGAGGACCTCTCCTACGAGCAGTACTTC.

V is TRBV30 and J is TRBJ2-7; TRBD2 might be the D (6 bases). Between the trimmed V and J ends, which lost 0 bases and 5 bases, there was a span of 11 bases. The CDR3 contains 13 residues. The V gene's germline CDR1 is GTSNPN and CDR2 SVGIG (reference sequence). In nucleotides, the CDR3 is TGTGCCTGGAGTGTCTCGCAGCGGGACGAGCAGTACTTC. This encodes CAWSVSQRDEQYF. The full variable domain, in which reference TRBV30 and TRBJ2-7 provide the parts outside the CDR3, is SQTIHQWPATLVQPVGSPLSLECTVEGTSNPNLYWYRQAAGRGLQLLFYSVGIGQISSEVPQNLSASRPQDRQFILSSKKLLLSDSGFYLCAWSVSQRDEQYFGPGTRLTVT.

Ten or more counts support this clonotype. The chain recombines TRBV7-6 with TRBJ2-7; D ambiguous. Germline V gives CDR1 SGHVS, CDR2 FNYEAQ. The ends were cut back, 6 bases at V and 2 bases at J, with 20 bases in the middle. CDR3 length equals 16 residues. CDR3 coding DNA: TGTGCCAGCAGTATCTCGGCGCGGCTGGCGCCCTACGAGCAGTACTTC. This sequence encodes CASSISARLAPYEQYF.

This chain uses TRBV5-4 with TRBJ2-4; D unclear. Trimming shortened V by 4 bases and J by 0 bases, and 8 bases separated the two germline ends. CDR1 is SGHNT and CDR2 is YYREEE in the germline V gene (reference sequence). The length of the CDR3 is 14 residues. The CDR3 nucleotides are TGTGCCAGCAGCCCACAGAGAGCCAAAAACATTCAGTACTTC. Translated, it gives CASSPQRAKNIQYF.

This clonotype was detected only a few times. The chain joins TRBV15 to TRBJ2-7; 9 positions match TRBD2. After removal of 5 bases from V and 0 bases from J, the junction contained 20 bases not matched to a gene. Looked up from germline, CDR1 is LNHNV and CDR2 is YYDKDF (reference sequence). This CDR3 has 20 residues. The CDR3 coding sequence is TGTGCCACCAGCTGGGGGCCTAGCGGGGAGACTCACAGGAGCTCCTACGAGCAGTACTTC. This encodes CATSWGPSGETHRSSYEQYF.

The CDR3 protein is CASSQAAPGKLFF. The CDR3 nucleotides are TGCGCCAGCAGCCAAGCGGCGCCCGGAAAACTGTTTTTT. This chain connects TRBV4-1 to TRBJ1-4; D not certain. Deletions cut 1 base from V and 10 bases from J, with 10 bases between. Per the germline V gene, CDR1 is MGHRA and CDR2 is YSYEKL. The CDR3 has 13 amino acids.

The chain couples TRBV4-2 to TRBJ1-1; TRBD1 might be the D (6 bases). Trimming cost V 1 base and J 5 bases, with 17 bases left between them. The CDR3 extends over 16 amino acids. From germline, CDR1 is LGHNA and CDR2 YNFKEQ. The CDR3 sequence is CASSQVGWGQGTEAFF. The CDR3 nucleotides are TGTGCCAGCAGCCAAGTAGGATGGGGGCAGGGGACTGAAGCTTTCTTT.

This clonotype was seen many times. The J gene is TRBJ2-7, the V gene TRBV7-9; D is possibly TRBD1 (6 bases). The germline gives CDR1 SEHNR, CDR2 FQNEAQ (reference sequence). The V end lost 4 bases, the J end lost 5 bases, and 9 bases lay between the germline ends. The CDR3 runs to 12 residues. The CDR3 DNA reads TGTGCCAGCAGCTCAGGGGTAAACGAGCAGTACTTC. Its protein is CASSSGVNEQYF. The complete variable domain, with remaining parts taken from reference TRBV7-9 and TRBJ2-7, reads DTGVSQNPRHKITKRGQNVTFRCDPISEHNRLYWYRQTLGQGPEFLTYFQNEAQLEKSRLLSDRFSAERPKGSFSTLEIQRTEQGDSAMYLCASSSGVNEQYFGPGTRLTVT.

This clonotype was counted many times. CDR3 nucleotides: TGCAGCGCAAATCTAGCGGGAGCGATCTCCTACGAGCAGTACTTC. This encodes CSANLAGAISYEQYF. The chain links TRBV29-1 to TRBJ2-7, with 10 bases lining up with TRBD2. This CDR3 contains 15 residues. V gave up 7 bases and J gave up 0 bases; unmatched junction bases: 9. CDR1 SQVTM and CDR2 ANQGSEA come from the germline V gene.

This clonotype was seen repeatedly, ten times or more. This chain connects TRBV27 to TRBJ2-1, with TRBD2 as a possible D gene (5 bases). The CDR3 runs to 17 residues. V was clipped by 6 bases and J by 3 bases, with 21 bases between them. The germline V gene encodes CDR1 MNHEY and CDR2 SMNVEV (reference sequence). The CDR3 sequence is CASSPSVSGERYNEQFF. The DNA for the CDR3 is TGTGCCAGCAGCCCCTCAGTCTCCGGGGAACGCTACAATGAGCAGTTCTTC.

The chain recombines TRBV20-1 with TRBJ1-5, with D unclear. CDR1 and CDR2 (germline): DFQATT, SNEGSKA (reference sequence). The CDR3 extends over 12 amino acids. With 1 base removed from V and 6 bases from J, the gap between germline ends came to 7 bases. CDR3 bases: TGCAGTGCTAGAGTAAGCGGTCAGCCCCAGCATTTT. It specifies CSARVSGQPQHF.

In the case of this clonotype: A much larger clone differs by one base, so this may be a read error. V and J are TRBV7-6 and TRBJ2-1; TRBD1 matches at 8 bases. From germline, CDR1 is SGHVS and CDR2 FNYEAQ. The CDR3 is made up of 16 amino acids. Here the CDR3 DNA reads TGTGTCAGCAGCTTAGGGACAGGTAATTCCTACAATGAGCAGTTCTTC. This gives the protein CVSSLGTGNSYNEQFF.

There are many counts of this clonotype. The J gene is TRBJ2-1, the V gene TRBV7-6; D perhaps matches TRBD2 (6 bases). Trimming stripped 1 base from V and 2 bases from J, with 12 bases between. Per germline, CDR1 SGHVS and CDR2 FNYEAQ. This CDR3 has 16 amino acids. CDR3 sequence (DNA): TGTGCCAGCAGCTTAGTGCTAGCGCCTACCTACAATGAGCAGTTCTTC. Translating it yields CASSLVLAPTYNEQFF.

The gene calls are TRBV5-1 and TRBJ2-7; possibly TRBD1 or TRBD2 for D (6 bases each). Per germline, CDR1 SGHRS and CDR2 YFSETQ. This CDR3 has 14 amino acids. Deletions cut 4 bases from V and 5 bases from J, with 16 bases between. The CDR3 sequence: CASSVEGVFNEQYF. CDR3 bases: TGCGCCAGCAGCGTGGAGGGGGTTTTCAACGAGCAGTACTTC.

The V gene is TRBV20-1, the J gene TRBJ1-2; perhaps TRBD1 as D (5 bases). CDR3 size: 13 residues. Germline loops: CDR1 DFQATT, CDR2 SNEGSKA (reference sequence). V was shortened by 6 bases and J by 1 base, with 12 bases between the two germline ends. The CDR3 coding sequence is TGCAGTGCCGGGACTTTCCTTAACTATGGCTACACCTTC. Protein sequence: CSAGTFLNYGYTF.

This clonotype turned up a few times. The chain has TRBV7-9 and TRBJ1-5; 9 bases fit TRBD1. Trimming cost V 10 bases and J 6 bases; bases outside gene matches: 7. The CDR3 loop spans 13 amino acids. Germline lookup yields CDR1 SEHNR and CDR2 FQNEAQ (reference sequence). The CDR3 sequence is CAIQGASSQPQHF. As DNA, the CDR3 is TGTGCCATACAGGGGGCCAGTAGTCAGCCCCAGCATTTT.

There are a few counts of this clonotype. The genes are TRBV11-3 and TRBJ1-5, with 7 bases that match TRBD1. The CDR3 length is 18 residues. CDR1 SGHNT and CDR2 YENEEA come from the germline V gene. The V gene end was trimmed by 0 bases and the J gene end by 2 bases; junction bases not matched to a gene: 10. CDR3 protein: CASSLDDRQGRRNQPQHF. The CDR3 region has the DNA TGTGCCAGCAGCTTAGATGATCGACAGGGTAGACGCAATCAGCCCCAGCATTTT.